Sequencing of this TCR beta chain was carried out in a study of T-cell reconstitution after alpha-beta-depleted transplantation in children. Whole-study findings and limits: Expanded graft clones numbering several hundred reportedly gave rise to alpha-beta T cells about two months after transplant. At one year after transplant, newly produced T cells mostly accounted for T-cell counts and diversity.

Unique molecular identifiers tagged the TCRbeta library. Each CDR3 protein is one row after TCRdb ran MiXCR on the PCR reads. Of about 250,000 distinct CDR3 sequences listed, 20% to 30% were seen once; the top ten hold around 4.8%. As regards this clonotype: What it binds is not known.

This CDR3 has 11 residues. The V gene lost 8 bases and the J gene lost 7 bases, with 11 bases spanning the gap. Germline V gene sequence: CDR1 SNHLY, CDR2 FYNNEI. Sequences were derived from PBMCs, mostly from graft donor cells, sampled 360 days after TCRalphabeta/CD19-depleted stem cell transplant. This sequence was found in a female patient aged 2-10 years who had a stem cell transplant for congenital amegakaryocytic thrombocytopenia, so the T cells may come from the graft donor. This chain links TRBV2 with TRBJ2-5, with D perhaps matching TRBD2 (6 bases). The CDR3 is CASRLEGTQYF. The CDR3 DNA sequence: TGTGCCAGCCGCCTGGAGGGGACCCAGTACTTC.